This entry concerns a single TCR beta chain. Its antigen is still unknown. Some clones are missing from TCRdb's copy, which holds only in-frame ones; the method was immunoSEQ multiplex PCR. This repertoire shows about 92,000 clones, about 80% found once; its top ten account for around 7%. Time point here: baseline, week 1 (first vaccination visit). Sample treatment: pre-vaccination baseline after standard-of-care therapy. Each donor presented with a new WHO grade 3 or 4 astrocytoma that tested IDH1-mutant and showed ATRX loss. The data were taken from a study of a mutant IDH1 vaccine in newly diagnosed glioma. Overall study: The sex distribution of treated patients was approximately 62% male and about 38% female, with a mean age of around 40 years.

Study-wide findings and caveats: Changes to the top peripheral T cell clonotypes appeared unrelated to pseudoprogression.

The CDR3 contains 15 residues. Germline V gene lookup returns CDR1 SGHDT and CDR2 YYEEEE. Trimming pared 0 bases from V and 3 bases from J, leaving 12 bases between. The chain combines TRBV5-6 with TRBJ1-2; D is unresolved. This TCR was sampled from a woman aged 50 to 60 with glioma. The starting material was PBMCs, obtained from a glioma patient treated with radiotherapy, temozolomide or both. The CDR3 region is CASSLGQPKDYGYTF. The CDR3 DNA reads as TGTGCCAGCAGCTTGGGACAACCCAAGGACTATGGCTACACCTTC.